The TCR beta chain described here comes from a study of patients and donors after allogeneic stem cell transplantation. Germline trimming cut 3 bases from V and 5 bases from J; bases unmatched to any gene: 8. Germline V CDR1 and CDR2: SGHRS, YFSETQ. The CDR3 is 14 amino acids. MiXCR was run by TCRdb on the RT-PCR reads, yielding one entry per CDR3 protein. The table records 190,000 or so distinct CDR3 sequences, 41% of them present only once. This TCR came from a human donor who was either an allogeneic HSCT recipient or a stem cell or donor lymphocyte infusion donor (not recorded which). It is not recorded whose cells these are; they may come from a transplant donor. The J gene is TRBJ2-7, the V gene TRBV5-1, with 7 bases identical to TRBD1. Source material: blood, either unsorted or a sorted T cell fraction (not recorded which). In DNA form, the CDR3 reads TGCGCCAGCAGCTCCCTGACAGGGAACCACGAGCAGTACTTC. Its translation: CASSSLTGNHEQYF.